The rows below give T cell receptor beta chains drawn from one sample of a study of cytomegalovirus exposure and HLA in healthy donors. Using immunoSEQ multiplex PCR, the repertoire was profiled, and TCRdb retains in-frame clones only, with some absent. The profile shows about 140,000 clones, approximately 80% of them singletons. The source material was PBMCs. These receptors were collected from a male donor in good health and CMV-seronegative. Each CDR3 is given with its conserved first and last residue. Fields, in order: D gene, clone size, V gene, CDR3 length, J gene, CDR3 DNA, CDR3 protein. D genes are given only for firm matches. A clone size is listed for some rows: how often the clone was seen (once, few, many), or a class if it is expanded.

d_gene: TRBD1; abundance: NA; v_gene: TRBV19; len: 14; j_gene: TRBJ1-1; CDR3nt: TGTGCCAGTACCGAACAGGGGGTATTCGCTGAAGCTTTCTTT; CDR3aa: CASTEQGVFAEAFF
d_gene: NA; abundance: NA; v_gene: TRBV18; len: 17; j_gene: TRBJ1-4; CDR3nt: TGTGCCAGCTCACCACGGGGGGGGCCCGCAACTAATGAAAAACTGTTTTTT; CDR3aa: CASSPRGGPATNEKLFF
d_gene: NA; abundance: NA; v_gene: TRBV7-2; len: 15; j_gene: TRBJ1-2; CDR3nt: TGTGCCAGCAGCCAATCGATGACAGCCTTCTATGGCTACACCTTC; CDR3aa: CASSQSMTAFYGYTF
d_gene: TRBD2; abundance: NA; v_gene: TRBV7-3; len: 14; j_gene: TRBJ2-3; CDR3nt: TGTGCCAGCAGCATACGGGGGGGCACAGATACGCAGTATTTT; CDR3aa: CASSIRGGTDTQYF
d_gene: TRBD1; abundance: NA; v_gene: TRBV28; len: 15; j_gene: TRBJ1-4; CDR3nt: TGTGCCAGCACGGGGGGGAAAGACAGGGTTGAAAAACTGTTTTTT; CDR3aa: CASTGGKDRVEKLFF
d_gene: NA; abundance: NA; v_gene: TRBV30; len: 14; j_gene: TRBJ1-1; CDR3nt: TGTGCCTGGAGCAGATTGACAGGGAACACTGAAGCTTTCTTT; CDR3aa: CAWSRLTGNTEAFF
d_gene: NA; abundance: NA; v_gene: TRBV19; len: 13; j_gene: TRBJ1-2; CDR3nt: TGTGCCAGTAGTTCCACGGGGTTCTATGGCTACACCTTC; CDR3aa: CASSSTGFYGYTF
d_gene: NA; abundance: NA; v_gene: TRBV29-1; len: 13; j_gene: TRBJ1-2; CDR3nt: TGCAGCGTTGATAGGGGGGGGAGCTATGGCTACACCTTC; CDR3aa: CSVDRGGSYGYTF
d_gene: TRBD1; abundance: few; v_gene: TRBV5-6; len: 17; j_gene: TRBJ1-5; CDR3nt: TGTGCCAGCAGCCCCCTCTTCGGCAGGGGGCAGGATCAGCCCCAGCATTTT; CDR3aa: CASSPLFGRGQDQPQHF
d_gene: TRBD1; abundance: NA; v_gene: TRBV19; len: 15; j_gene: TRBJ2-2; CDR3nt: TGTGCCAGTACCTATCGACAGGGGGCCGGCGGGGAGCTGTTTTTT; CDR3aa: CASTYRQGAGGELFF
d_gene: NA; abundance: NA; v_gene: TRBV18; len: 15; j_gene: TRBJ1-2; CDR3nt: TGTGCCAGCTCACCGCGATCAGGGGATAACTATGGCTACACCTTC; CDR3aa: CASSPRSGDNYGYTF
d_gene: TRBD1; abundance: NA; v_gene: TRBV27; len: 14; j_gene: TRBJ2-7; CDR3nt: TGTGCCAGCAGACAGACAGGGGAGACCTACGAGCAGTACTTC; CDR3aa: CASRQTGETYEQYF
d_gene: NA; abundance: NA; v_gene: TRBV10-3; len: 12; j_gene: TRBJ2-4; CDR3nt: TGTGCCATCAGTGAGGGGGGGAAGATTCAGTACTTC; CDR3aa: CAISEGGKIQYF
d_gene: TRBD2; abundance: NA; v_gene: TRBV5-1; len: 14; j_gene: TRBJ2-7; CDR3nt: TGCGCCAGCAGCCTAGCGGGGGAAACCTACGAGCAGTACTTC; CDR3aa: CASSLAGETYEQYF
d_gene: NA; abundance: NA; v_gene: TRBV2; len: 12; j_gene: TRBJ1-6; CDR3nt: TGTGCCAGCAACTCGGGTAATTCACCCCTCCACTTT; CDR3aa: CASNSGNSPLHF
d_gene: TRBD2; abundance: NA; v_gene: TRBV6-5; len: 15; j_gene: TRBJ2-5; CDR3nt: TGTGCCAGCAGTTACACGGGGGGGCTCCTAGAGACCCAGTACTTC; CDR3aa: CASSYTGGLLETQYF
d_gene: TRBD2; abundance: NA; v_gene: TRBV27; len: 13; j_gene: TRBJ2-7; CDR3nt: TGTGCCAGCAGTTTTGGGGAGGGCAACGAGCAGTACTTC; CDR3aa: CASSFGEGNEQYF
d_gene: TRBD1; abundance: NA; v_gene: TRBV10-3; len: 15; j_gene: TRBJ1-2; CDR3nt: TGTGCCATCAGTGAACAGGGGGGACCTAACTATGGCTACACCTTC; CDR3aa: CAISEQGGPNYGYTF
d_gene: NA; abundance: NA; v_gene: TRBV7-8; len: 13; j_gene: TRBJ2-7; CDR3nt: TGTGCCAGCAGCGGGCCACCTACCTACGAGCAGTACTTC; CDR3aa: CASSGPPTYEQYF
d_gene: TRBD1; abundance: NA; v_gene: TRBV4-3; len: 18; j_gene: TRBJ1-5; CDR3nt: TGCGCCAGCAGCCAAGATGCCTCGGGACAGGGCGGTCATCAGCCCCAGCATTTT; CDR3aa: CASSQDASGQGGHQPQHF
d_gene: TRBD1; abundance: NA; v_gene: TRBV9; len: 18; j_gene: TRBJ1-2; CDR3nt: TGTGCCAGCAGCGGATTTGGGGACAGGGATAAACCCAACTATGGCTACACCTTC; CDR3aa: CASSGFGDRDKPNYGYTF
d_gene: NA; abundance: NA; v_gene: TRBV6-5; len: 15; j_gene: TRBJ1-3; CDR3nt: TGTGCCAGCAGTATACAGGAGGGACTAGGAAACACCATATATTTT; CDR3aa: CASSIQEGLGNTIYF
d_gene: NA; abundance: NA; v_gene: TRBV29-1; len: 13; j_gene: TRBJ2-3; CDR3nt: TGCAGCGTTATCCCCCGACTAAGTGATACGCAGTATTTT; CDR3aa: CSVIPRLSDTQYF
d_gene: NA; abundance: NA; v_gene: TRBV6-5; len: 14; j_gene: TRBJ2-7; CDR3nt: TGTGCCAGCAGTCACGACAGCTCATCCTACGAGCAGTACTTC; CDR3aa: CASSHDSSSYEQYF
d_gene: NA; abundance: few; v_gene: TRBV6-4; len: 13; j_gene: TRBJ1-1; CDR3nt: TGTGCCAGCAGTACGGGTCTGAACACTGAAGCTTTCTTT; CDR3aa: CASSTGLNTEAFF
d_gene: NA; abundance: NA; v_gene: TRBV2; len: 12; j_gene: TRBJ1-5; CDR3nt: TGTGCCAGCAATGGGAGGCATCAGCCCCAGCATTTT; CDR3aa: CASNGRHQPQHF